Following are 17 T cell receptor beta chains from one sample sequenced in a study of CD8+ T cells in alopecia areata. TCR sequencing used cDNA made by reverse transcription of extracted RNA. Libraries were prepared by immunoSEQ multiplex PCR; TCRdb keeps only in-frame clonotypes and omits some of them. The sample holds about 190,000 clones, 60% seen once. Treatment in this sample: oral pan-JAK inhibitor, 5-10 mg twice daily. Sequencing was performed on CD4+ T cells sorted from blood, taken at week 4, from a patient treated with tofacitinib. These receptors originate from a human donor with alopecia areata.

The chain is built from TRBV11-3 and TRBJ2-3; possible D gene TRBD2, 7 bases. Trimming removed 1 base at V and 6 bases at J, with 14 bases between. Germline-derived CDR1 and CDR2 are SGHNT and YENEEA. This CDR3 is built from 15 residues. The CDR3 DNA sequence: TGTGCCAGCAGCTTAGCCGCGGGGGCGGCTGATACGCAGTATTTT. This encodes CASSLAAGAADTQYF.

The chain links TRBV19 to TRBJ2-1; 8 bases line up with TRBD1. CDR1 LNHDA and CDR2 SQIVND come from the germline V gene (reference sequence). There are 15 residues in the CDR3. V shed 11 bases and J 12 bases; nucleotides not matched to a gene: 21. The CDR3 region has the DNA TGTGCCTCAAACACCGGGACAGGCATTACCAGGGGGCAGTTCTTC. It specifies CASNTGTGITRGQFF.

This clone appeared once. This chain joins TRBV5-1 and TRBJ2-5; either TRBD1 or TRBD2 may supply D (5 bases each). CDR3 length: 16 residues. CDR1 and CDR2 from the germline V gene are SGHRS and YFSETQ. The V end lost 4 bases, the J end lost 6 bases, and 22 bases lay between the germline ends. The CDR3 spells CASSPRIGGGGKTQYF. In DNA, the CDR3 is TGCGCCAGCAGCCCGCGGATAGGTGGGGGTGGAAAGACCCAGTACTTC. Using reference TRBV5-1 and TRBJ2-5 for the parts outside the CDR3, the full variable domain is KAGVTQTPRYLIKTRGQQVTLSCSPISGHRSVSWYQQTPGQGLQFLFEYFSETQRNKGNFPGRFSGRQFSNSRSEMNVSTLELGDSALYLCASSPRIGGGGKTQYFGPGTRLLVL.

This chain connects TRBV7-9 to TRBJ2-7; D is uncertain. V dropped 10 bases and J dropped 0 bases, with 13 bases sitting between them. CDR1 is SEHNR, CDR2 FQNEAQ, per germline (reference sequence). This CDR3 is 13 amino acids long. CDR3 sequence (DNA): TGTGCCACCACGGTTATAGGCTCCTACGAGCAGTACTTC. Its translation is CATTVIGSYEQYF.

The V gene is TRBV19, the J gene TRBJ2-7; D tentatively reads TRBD1 or TRBD2 (5 bases each). Germline V gene lookup returns CDR1 LNHDA and CDR2 SQIVND (reference sequence). V was clipped by 8 bases and J by 6 bases, with 14 bases between them. The CDR3 loop spans 12 amino acids. The CDR3 DNA reads TGTGCCAGTGAGGGTAGAGGGGCCGAGCAGTACTTC. Translation gives CASEGRGAEQYF.

This chain uses TRBV29-1 with TRBJ2-3, with 8 bases lining up with TRBD1. The CDR3 is 15 residues long. Germline CDR1 and CDR2: SQVTM and ANQGSEA. Trimming removed 7 bases from V and 2 bases from J; junction bases left unmatched: 11. CDR3 protein: CSDRDRGGNTDTQYF. CDR3 nucleotides: TGCAGCGATAGAGACAGGGGCGGTAACACAGATACGCAGTATTTT.

The chain links TRBV7-2 to TRBJ2-7; 8 bases map to TRBD2. CDR3 length equals 16 residues. The trim removed 0 bases at V and 5 bases at J, leaving 9 bases unmatched. In germline, CDR1 is SGHTA, CDR2 FQGNSA. This CDR3 is CASSLARGGRFDEQYF. The CDR3 nucleotides are TGTGCCAGCAGCTTAGCAAGGGGCGGGAGGTTCGACGAGCAGTACTTC.

This chain links TRBV7-2 with TRBJ1-1; TRBD1 might be the D (5 bases). The V end was cut by 2 bases, the J end by 0 bases, with 10 bases between. CDR3 length: 15 amino acids. Germline V lookup: CDR1 SGHTA, CDR2 FQGNSA. Here the CDR3 DNA reads TGTGCCAGCAGCTTACGGACGGGACTGAACACTGAAGCTTTCTTT. Translation: CASSLRTGLNTEAFF. The full variable domain, rest sourced from reference TRBV7-2 and TRBJ1-1, is GAGVSQSPSNKVTEKGKDVELRCDPISGHTALYWYRQSLGQGLEFLIYFQGNSAPDKSGLPSDRFSAERTGGSVSTLTIQRTQQEDSAVYLCASSLRTGLNTEAFFGQGTRLTVV.

V usage is TRBV29-1 and J usage is TRBJ2-2, with a possible D match to TRBD2 (5 bases). This CDR3 has 15 amino acids. CDR1 and CDR2 (germline): SQVTM, ANQGSEA. V was clipped by 3 bases and J by 4 bases, with 15 bases between them. The CDR3 loop is CSVDPGDKTTGELFF. The DNA for the CDR3 is TGCAGCGTTGACCCCGGGGATAAAACCACCGGGGAGCTGTTTTTT.

This clone has just one count. This chain connects TRBV4-2 to TRBJ2-1, with 13 bases that match TRBD2. Germline V gene data show CDR1 as LGHNA and CDR2 as YNFKEQ. The CDR3 has 17 amino acids. V lost 0 bases and J lost 4; bases outside the gene matches: 3. The chain's CDR3 is CASSQETSGRPYNEQFF. CDR3 sequence (DNA): TGTGCCAGCAGCCAAGAGACTAGCGGGAGGCCATACAATGAGCAGTTCTTC.

The chain combines TRBV18 with TRBJ1-4; 8 bases line up with TRBD1. Trimming cost V 2 bases and J 10 bases; bases outside gene matches: 12. The CDR3 length is 16 residues. In germline, CDR1 is KGHSH, CDR2 LQKENI. CDR3 loop: CASSPAAGTGSAKLFF. In nucleotides, the CDR3 is TGTGCCAGCTCACCAGCGGCCGGGACAGGCTCGGCAAAACTGTTTTTT. Filled out from reference TRBV18 and TRBJ1-4, the complete variable domain reads NAGVMQNPRHLVRRRGQEARLRCSPMKGHSHVYWYRQLPEEGLKFMVYLQKENIIDESGMPKERFSAEFPKEGPSILRIQQVVRGDSAAYFCASSPAAGTGSAKLFFGSGTQLSVL.

This chain's CDR3 is CASSHGHPAAAGDEQFF. The CDR3, as DNA: TGTGCCAGCAGCCATGGCCATCCAGCAGCAGCTGGGGATGAGCAGTTCTTC. V usage is TRBV7-2 and J usage is TRBJ2-1; no clear D. The V gene lost 5 bases and the J gene lost 8 bases, with 25 bases spanning the gap. This CDR3 region has 17 residues. Germline V gene lookup returns CDR1 SGHTA and CDR2 FQGNSA. The whole variable domain, remainder taken from reference TRBV7-2 and TRBJ2-1, is GAGVSQSPSNKVTEKGKDVELRCDPISGHTALYWYRQSLGQGLEFLIYFQGNSAPDKSGLPSDRFSAERTGGSVSTLTIQRTQQEDSAVYLCASSHGHPAAAGDEQFFGPGTRLTVL.

The chain couples TRBV18 to TRBJ2-3; 7 nucleotides line up with TRBD2. The CDR3 runs to 16 residues. Unmatched junction bases numbered 10, after V lost 5 bases and J lost 2 bases. Germline CDR1 is KGHSH and CDR2 is LQKENI. The CDR3 reads CASSFRLADATDTQYF. Written as DNA, the CDR3 is TGTGCCAGCTCATTTCGACTAGCTGACGCCACAGATACGCAGTATTTT.

This clone came up once. The genes are TRBV29-1 and TRBJ2-3; D is possibly TRBD2 (6 bases). The CDR3 consists of 14 residues. Trimming cost V 6 bases and J 7 bases, with 20 bases left between them. From germline, CDR1 is SQVTM and CDR2 ANQGSEA. The CDR3 sequence is CSVLGEEKGYTQYF. The CDR3 DNA is TGCAGCGTCTTAGGGGAGGAGAAGGGGTATACGCAGTATTTT.

The chain uses TRBV9 and TRBJ2-5, with a tentative D call TRBD1 (5 bases). Germline values: CDR1 SGDLS, CDR2 YYNGEE. This CDR3 contains 13 residues. Trimming shortened V by 2 bases and J by 5 bases, and 10 bases separated the two germline ends. The CDR3 region is CASSVDSRETQYF. CDR3 bases: TGTGCCAGCAGCGTTGACAGCCGTGAGACCCAGTACTTC.

The rearrangement joins TRBV29-1 to TRBJ2-3; D is unresolved. The V gene's germline CDR1 is SQVTM and CDR2 ANQGSEA. Trimming removed 6 bases from V and 11 bases from J, with 18 bases in between. The CDR3 is 12 amino acids. CDR3 bases: TGCAGCGTGGCAGACTTGTTAGTACAGCAGTATTTT. Translated, it gives CSVADLLVQQYF.

The rearrangement uses TRBV20-1 and TRBJ2-7; 7 bases fit TRBD1. CDR1 and CDR2 from the germline V gene are DFQATT and SNEGSKA (reference sequence). J lost 10 bases, V lost 3 bases, and 3 bases had no gene match. The CDR3 consists of 10 residues. The CDR3 sequence: CSASKGAQYF. The CDR3 coding sequence is TGCAGTGCTAGTAAGGGGGCCCAGTACTTC.